The entry below describes one T cell receptor beta chain. The source of the sample is a study of monozygotic twins with inflammatory bowel disease. CDR3 length: 13 residues. Germline values: CDR1 ENHRY, CDR2 SYGVKD. TCRdb reprocessed the 5' RACE reads, keeping one entry per CDR3 protein, no DNA. The sample totals approximately 390,000 distinct CDR3 sequences; its top ten clones hold approximately 2.3%. This clonotype was obtained from a human donor with ulcerative colitis or Crohn's disease, or a healthy co-twin of an affected twin (not recorded which). Sequenced material: blood. The rearrangement uses TRBV10-3 and TRBJ2-5; without DNA, the TCRdb call of TRBD1 cannot be checked. The CDR3 loop is CAIRKDNKETQYF.